The clone carrying this T cell receptor (beta chain) was observed a single time. These data are taken from a study of blood T cell repertoires in COVID-19. On the study more broadly: The United States, Italy and Spain were the sources of the acute and convalescent COVID-19 samples. Sources were T cells, B-cell-depleted T cells, or PBMCs; the material itself was cDNA or gDNA.

Original handling: Estimated nucleated cell counts came from reference gene primer amplification. The assay was immunoSEQ multiplex PCR, and TCRdb's table has in-frame clones only and misses some. That table supplies the V and J calls and clone size; D and trimming were determined from the DNA. This sample has some 250,000 clones, with 82% found just once. Germline CDR1 SGHNT, CDR2 YYREEE (reference sequence). The ends lost 4 bases at V and 1 base at J; junction bases unmatched: 9. The CDR3 consists of 16 residues. This chain links TRBV5-4 with TRBJ2-5, with 8 bases fitting TRBD1. The source of this sequence is a woman aged 55-75 years with active or convalescent COVID-19. The sample taken for sequencing was peripheral blood. CDR3 nucleotide sequence: TGTGCCAGCAGCCTGTGGACAGGGTCGCTCCAAGAGACCCAGTACTTC. It translates to CASSLWTGSLQETQYF.